The present TCR beta chain was sequenced within a study of OX40 agonist ivuxolimab in advanced cancers. Per the germline V gene, CDR1 is LNHNV and CDR2 is YYDKDF (reference sequence). V dropped 7 bases and J dropped 4 bases, with 13 bases sitting between them. The CDR3 extends over 13 amino acids. The table came from immunoSEQ multiplex PCR; TCRdb's copy has only in-frame clones and leaves some out. The table has 15,000 or so clones, roughly 77% seen once. Material: CD4+ or CD8+ T cells sorted from blood, obtained in a trial of the OX40 agonist ivuxolimab. The clonotype was recovered from an adult with an advanced solid tumor such as melanoma, head and neck, liver or kidney cancer. V and J are TRBV15 and TRBJ1-2; D is possibly TRBD1 (5 bases). CDR3 protein: CATIGEGSYGYTF. The CDR3 coding sequence is TGTGCCACCATCGGGGAGGGGAGCTATGGCTACACCTTC.